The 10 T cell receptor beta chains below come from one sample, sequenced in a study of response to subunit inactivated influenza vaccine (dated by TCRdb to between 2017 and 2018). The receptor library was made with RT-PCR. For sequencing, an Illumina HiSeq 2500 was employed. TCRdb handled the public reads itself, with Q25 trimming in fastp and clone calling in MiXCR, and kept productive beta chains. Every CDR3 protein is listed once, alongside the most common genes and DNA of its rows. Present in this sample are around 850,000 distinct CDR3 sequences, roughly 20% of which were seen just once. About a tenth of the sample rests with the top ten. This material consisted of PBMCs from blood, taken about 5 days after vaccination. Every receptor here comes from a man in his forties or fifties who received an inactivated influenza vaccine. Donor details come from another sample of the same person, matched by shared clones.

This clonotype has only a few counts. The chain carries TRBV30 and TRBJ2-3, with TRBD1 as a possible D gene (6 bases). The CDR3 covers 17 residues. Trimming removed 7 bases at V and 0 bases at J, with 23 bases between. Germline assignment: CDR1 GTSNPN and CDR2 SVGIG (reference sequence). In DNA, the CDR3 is TGTGCCTTCCAACCCAAGATCACAGGGAAAAGCACAGATACGCAGTATTTT. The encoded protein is CAFQPKITGKSTDTQYF.

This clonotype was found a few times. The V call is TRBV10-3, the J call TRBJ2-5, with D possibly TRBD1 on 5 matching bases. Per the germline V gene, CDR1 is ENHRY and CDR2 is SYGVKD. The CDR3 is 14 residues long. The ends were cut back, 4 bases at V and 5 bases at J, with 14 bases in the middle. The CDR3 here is CAISATVRQETQYF. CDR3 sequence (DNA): TGTGCCATCAGTGCTACAGTGCGACAGGAGACCCAGTACTTC.

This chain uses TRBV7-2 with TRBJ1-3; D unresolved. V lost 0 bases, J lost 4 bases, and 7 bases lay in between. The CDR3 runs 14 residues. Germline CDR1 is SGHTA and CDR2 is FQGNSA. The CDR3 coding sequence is TGTGCCAGCAGCTTAGCAGCGATCGGAAACACCATATATTTT. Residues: CASSLAAIGNTIYF. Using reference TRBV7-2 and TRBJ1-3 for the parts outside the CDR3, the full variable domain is GAGVSQSPSNKVTEKGKDVELRCDPISGHTALYWYRQSLGQGLEFLIYFQGNSAPDKSGLPSDRFSAERTGGSVSTLTIQRTQQEDSAVYLCASSLAAIGNTIYFGEGSWLTVV.

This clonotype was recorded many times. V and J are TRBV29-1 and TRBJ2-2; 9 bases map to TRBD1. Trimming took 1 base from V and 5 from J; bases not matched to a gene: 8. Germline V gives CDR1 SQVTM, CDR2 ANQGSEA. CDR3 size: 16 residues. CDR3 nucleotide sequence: TGCAGCGTTGAAGTAAGGGGACAGGGTAATACCGGGGAGCTGTTTTTT. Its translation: CSVEVRGQGNTGELFF.

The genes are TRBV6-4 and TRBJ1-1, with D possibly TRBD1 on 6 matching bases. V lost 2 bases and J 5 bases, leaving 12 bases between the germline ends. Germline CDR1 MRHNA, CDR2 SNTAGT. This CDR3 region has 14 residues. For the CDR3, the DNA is TGTGCCAGCAGTGACGGCCAAGGGGGGACTGAAGCTTTCTTT. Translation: CASSDGQGGTEAFF.

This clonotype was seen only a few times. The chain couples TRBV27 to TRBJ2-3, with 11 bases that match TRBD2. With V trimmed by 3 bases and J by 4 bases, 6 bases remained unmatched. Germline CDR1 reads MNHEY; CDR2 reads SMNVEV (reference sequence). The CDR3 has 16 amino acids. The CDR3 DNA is TGTGCCAGCAGTTTTTGGCTAGCGGGAGGCGCAGATACGCAGTATTTT. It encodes CASSFWLAGGADTQYF.

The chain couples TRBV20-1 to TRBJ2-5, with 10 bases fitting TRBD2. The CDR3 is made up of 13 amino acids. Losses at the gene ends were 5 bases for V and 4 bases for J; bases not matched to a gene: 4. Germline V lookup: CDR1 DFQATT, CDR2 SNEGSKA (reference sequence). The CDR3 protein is CSARRLAGETQYF. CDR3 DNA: TGCAGTGCTCGGAGACTAGCGGGAGAGACCCAGTACTTC.

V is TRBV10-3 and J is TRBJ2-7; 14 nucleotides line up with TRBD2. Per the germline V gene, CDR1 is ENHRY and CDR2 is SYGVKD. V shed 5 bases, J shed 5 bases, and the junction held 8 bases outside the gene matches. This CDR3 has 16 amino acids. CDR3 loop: CAISRAGTSGSNEQYF. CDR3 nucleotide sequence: TGTGCCATCAGTCGGGCCGGGACTAGCGGGAGTAACGAGCAGTACTTC.

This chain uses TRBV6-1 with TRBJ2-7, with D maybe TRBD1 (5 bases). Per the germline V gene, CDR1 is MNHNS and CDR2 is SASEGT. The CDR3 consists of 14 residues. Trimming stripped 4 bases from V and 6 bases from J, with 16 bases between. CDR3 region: CASSGKGAFREQYF. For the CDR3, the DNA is TGTGCCAGCAGTGGGAAAGGGGCCTTTCGCGAGCAGTACTTC.

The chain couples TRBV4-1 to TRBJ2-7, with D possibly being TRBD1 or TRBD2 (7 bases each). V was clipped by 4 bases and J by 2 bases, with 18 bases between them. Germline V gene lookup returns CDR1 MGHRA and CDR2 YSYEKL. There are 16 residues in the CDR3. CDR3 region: CASSPTRGGQTYEQYF. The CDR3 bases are TGCGCCAGCAGCCCTACGAGGGGGGGACAGACCTACGAGCAGTACTTC.